Shown below are 27 T cell receptor beta chains from a single sample sequenced in a study of shared clonotypes between healthy human individuals. Only in-frame clones appear in the TCRdb table, and some are missing; sequencing was by immunoSEQ multiplex PCR. The sample lists millions of clones, just over 90% occurring once. The specimen sequenced was naive CD4+ T cells sorted from blood. Noted subset: CD45RA+ positively selected. The receptors here all came from a man younger than 35 in good health.

This chain joins TRBV7-2 and TRBJ2-3, with a tentative D call TRBD2 (6 bases). V dropped 4 bases and J dropped 1 base, with 15 bases sitting between them. The CDR3 sequence is 16 residues long. The germline CDR1 and CDR2 sequences are SGHTA and FQGNSA. The CDR3: CASSSSGRGGTDTQYF. The CDR3 nucleotides are TGTGCCAGCAGCTCCAGCGGGCGCGGGGGCACAGATACGCAGTATTTT.

The rearrangement links TRBV6-1 to TRBJ1-6, with 10 nucleotides matching TRBD1. The V and J ends lost 6 bases and 5 bases, in that order; junction bases with no gene match: 4. The CDR3 loop spans 15 amino acids. From germline, CDR1 is MNHNS and CDR2 SASEGT. Written as DNA, the CDR3 is TGTGCCAGCAGGACGGGACAGGGGAATAATTCACCCCTCCACTTT. Its protein product is CASRTGQGNNSPLHF.

In regard to this clone: Other DNA sequences from this sample encode an identical CDR3 as well. The genes are TRBV19 and TRBJ1-1; 7 bases are shared with TRBD1. V lost 5 bases to trimming and J lost 4 bases; unmatched junction nucleotides: 4. The CDR3 length is 13 residues. Germline lookup yields CDR1 LNHDA and CDR2 SQIVND (reference sequence). The CDR3 loop reads CASSLTGSTEAFF. The CDR3 DNA follows: TGTGCCAGTAGTTTGACAGGGAGCACTGAAGCTTTCTTT.

This clone has just one count. This chain uses TRBV5-1 with TRBJ2-1; 11 bases agree with TRBD2. The V gene end was trimmed by 0 bases and the J gene end by 7 bases; junction bases not matched to a gene: 9. This CDR3 spans 17 amino acids. CDR1 SGHRS and CDR2 YFSETQ come from the germline V gene. The CDR3 region has the DNA TGCGCCAGCAGCTTGGCCCTAGTAGCGGGAGGGCCTAATGAGCAGTTCTTC. Translated, it gives CASSLALVAGGPNEQFF.

The rearrangement links TRBV10-3 to TRBJ1-2; no firm D call. Germline CDR1 is ENHRY and CDR2 is SYGVKD. This CDR3 spans 12 amino acids. The ends were cut back, 6 bases at V and 3 bases at J, with 8 bases in the middle. Here the CDR3 reads CAIREVDYGYTF. CDR3 in DNA: TGTGCCATCAGGGAAGTAGACTATGGCTACACCTTC.

V usage is TRBV9 and J usage is TRBJ2-2; 15 bases line up with TRBD2. Germline CDR1 is SGDLS and CDR2 is YYNGEE. CDR3 size: 18 residues. The V segment lost 2 bases and the J segment 5 bases; nucleotides outside the gene matches: 7. The CDR3 DNA reads TGTGCCAGCAGCGTCGGACTAGCGGGAGGGCTTGGGACCGGGGAGCTGTTTTTT. It yields the protein CASSVGLAGGLGTGELFF.

The chain has TRBV6-5 and TRBJ2-5; 15 bases are a match to TRBD2. Germline CDR1 is MNHEY and CDR2 is SVGAGI. The ends lost 4 bases at V and 7 bases at J; junction bases unmatched: 7. The CDR3 sequence is 16 residues long. CDR3 DNA sequence: TGTGCCAGCAGTTCGGGACTAGCGGGAGGCGGGAGGACCCAGTACTTC. Encoded protein: CASSSGLAGGGRTQYF.

The genes are TRBV9 and TRBJ1-1; unclear D gene. V shed 0 bases and J shed 5 bases, with 11 bases lying between them. CDR1 is SGDLS, CDR2 YYNGEE, per germline. This CDR3 is built from 14 residues. CDR3 region: CASSVGQRGTEAFF. DNA of the CDR3: TGTGCCAGCAGCGTAGGGCAACGGGGAACTGAAGCTTTCTTT.

The rearrangement uses TRBV5-1 and TRBJ1-2, with 7 positions matching TRBD1. The CDR3 length is 15 residues. V shed 4 bases and J 2 bases; nucleotides not matched to a gene: 8. Germline V CDR1 and CDR2: SGHRS, YFSETQ. The CDR3 region is CASSAGQFLNYGYTF. The CDR3 coding sequence is TGCGCCAGCAGCGCGGGACAGTTCCTGAACTATGGCTACACCTTC.

On this clone itself: The same CDR3 can be traced to other DNA sequences in this sample. The V and J genes are TRBV5-1 and TRBJ2-5, with 9 bases matching TRBD1. The germline gives CDR1 SGHRS, CDR2 YFSETQ. J was trimmed by 5 bases and V by 5 bases; bases with no gene match: 1. This CDR3 is built from 12 residues. The CDR3 DNA is TGCGCCAGCAGGACAGGGGGGGAGACCCAGTACTTC. As protein: CASRTGGETQYF.

This chain joins TRBV19 and TRBJ2-3; D remains unclear. V lost 3 bases, J lost 2 bases, and 6 bases lay in between. The CDR3 extends over 13 amino acids. Germline values: CDR1 LNHDA, CDR2 SQIVND (reference sequence). CDR3 nucleotide sequence: TGTGCCAGTAGTATCCGGCACACAGATACGCAGTATTTT. The encoded protein is CASSIRHTDTQYF.

DNA for the CDR3: TGTGCCAGCAGTTTATCTCGGGACGTCAGTGAAGCTTTCTTT. Translation gives CASSLSRDVSEAFF. V gene TRBV27 combines with J gene TRBJ1-1, with D possibly TRBD1 on 5 matching bases. The ends were cut back, 0 bases at V and 7 bases at J, with 12 bases in the middle. The CDR3 length is 14 residues. Germline CDR1 reads MNHEY; CDR2 reads SMNVEV (reference sequence).

The chain combines TRBV27 with TRBJ1-1; a weak D match, TRBD1 (5 bases). Trimming stripped 6 bases from V and 2 bases from J, with 13 bases between. Germline-derived CDR1 and CDR2 are MNHEY and SMNVEV (reference sequence). The CDR3 runs 14 residues. In DNA, the CDR3 is TGTGCCAGCAGGGTGCGGGGCCTAAACACTGAAGCTTTCTTT. Residues: CASRVRGLNTEAFF.

The J gene is TRBJ2-3, the V gene TRBV25-1; D may be TRBD2 (6 bases). The CDR3 totals 15 residues. Trimming left V 4 bases short and J 1 base short, with 12 bases between. The germline V gene has CDR1 MGHDK and CDR2 SYGVNS. The CDR3 nucleotides are TGTGCCAGCAGTGCCTCGGGACTTGGCACAGATACGCAGTATTTT. Translating gives CASSASGLGTDTQYF.

The chain is built from TRBV2 and TRBJ2-7; TRBD2 might be the D (5 bases). There are 16 residues in the CDR3. V was shortened by 6 bases and J by 2 bases, with 20 bases between the two germline ends. Germline V lookup: CDR1 SNHLY, CDR2 FYNNEI. In DNA, the CDR3 is TGTGCCAGCAGGTCAGTCCTGGGGAGAACCACCTACGAGCAGTACTTC. This translates into CASRSVLGRTTYEQYF.

This clone was seen just once. This chain links TRBV5-5 with TRBJ2-1; perhaps TRBD1 as D (6 bases). This CDR3 comprises 16 residues. Trimming pared 4 bases from V and 6 bases from J, leaving 20 bases between. The germline gives CDR1 SGHKS, CDR2 YYEKEE (reference sequence). The CDR3 DNA reads as TGTGCCAGCAGCACCGATCCATACAGGGCGCCCAATGAGCAGTTCTTC. This encodes CASSTDPYRAPNEQFF.

The chain links TRBV7-2 to TRBJ2-7; 8 nucleotides line up with TRBD2. Germline assignment: CDR1 SGHTA and CDR2 FQGNSA. Germline trimming cut 5 bases from V and 5 bases from J; bases unmatched to any gene: 5. The CDR3 is made up of 13 amino acids. CDR3: CASSTGLGNEQYF. The DNA for the CDR3 is TGTGCCAGCAGCACGGGACTAGGGAACGAGCAGTACTTC.

The chain employs TRBV25-1 and TRBJ2-7; 10 nucleotides align to TRBD1. This CDR3 has 15 amino acids. V gave up 7 bases and J gave up 1 base; unmatched junction bases: 7. Germline V gene lookup returns CDR1 MGHDK and CDR2 SYGVNS. This CDR3 is CASTRDRGTSYEQYF. CDR3 DNA sequence: TGTGCCAGCACCCGGGACAGGGGCACTTCCTACGAGCAGTACTTC.

A single count supports this clone. The chain has TRBV28 and TRBJ1-2; D is ambiguous. Trimming pared 3 bases from V and 1 base from J, leaving 9 bases between. This CDR3 comprises 14 residues. Germline-derived CDR1 and CDR2 are MDHEN and SYDVKM. CDR3 DNA sequence: TGTGCCAGCAGTTTTGTGCGTAGTAACTATGGCTACACCTTC. It codes for CASSFVRSNYGYTF.

With respect to this clone: Other nucleotide sequences from this sample produce the same CDR3. V gene TRBV5-1 combines with J gene TRBJ2-2, with 10 nucleotides matching TRBD1. The CDR3 extends over 15 amino acids. In germline, CDR1 is SGHRS, CDR2 YFSETQ. The V gene end was trimmed by 0 bases and the J gene end by 5 bases; junction bases not matched to a gene: 1. This CDR3 reads CASSLVGQGTGELFF. The CDR3, as DNA: TGCGCCAGCAGCTTGGTGGGACAGGGGACCGGGGAGCTGTTTTTT.

This sequence joins TRBV6-6 and TRBJ1-1; 7 bases agree with TRBD1. CDR1 and CDR2 from the germline V gene are MNHNY and SVGAGI (reference sequence). The V segment lost 8 bases and the J segment 6 bases; nucleotides outside the gene matches: 6. This CDR3 comprises 12 residues. The CDR3 reads CASDRAGAEAFF. The CDR3 nucleotides read TGTGCCAGCGACAGGGCGGGCGCTGAAGCTTTCTTT.

This clone occurred once. The chain recombines TRBV4-3 with TRBJ1-6; D ambiguous. V gave up 0 bases and J gave up 13 bases, with 10 bases separating them. The length of the CDR3 is 13 residues. Germline assignment: CDR1 LGHNA and CDR2 YSLEER. The CDR3 is CASSQDQVQPLHF. The CDR3 nucleotides read TGCGCCAGCAGCCAAGATCAGGTCCAGCCCCTCCACTTT.

J is TRBJ1-6 and V is TRBV2, with a possible D match to TRBD1 (5 bases). Germline CDR1 is SNHLY and CDR2 is FYNNEI. The CDR3 has 16 residues. Trimming removed 7 bases at V and 7 bases at J, with 20 bases between. CDR3: CASIAGSLGENSPLHF. The CDR3 region has the DNA TGTGCCAGCATAGCCGGGAGTTTGGGGGAGAATTCACCCCTCCACTTT.

This chain uses TRBV11-2 with TRBJ2-7; the match to TRBD1 covers 9 bases. This CDR3 comprises 15 residues. Germline CDR1 and CDR2: SGHAT and FQNNGV. V shed 3 bases, J shed 5 bases, and the junction held 8 bases outside the gene matches. In DNA form, the CDR3 reads TGTGCCAGCAGCTTTTCCGAACAGGGGGCCAACGAGCAGTACTTC. Protein sequence: CASSFSEQGANEQYF.

The V and J genes are TRBV19 and TRBJ2-1; no reliable D call. Trimming took 1 base from V and 10 from J, leaving 8 bases between them. This CDR3 is 12 amino acids long. CDR1 is LNHDA and CDR2 is SQIVND in the germline V gene (reference sequence). CDR3: CASSIVRGEQFF. The CDR3 nucleotides are TGTGCCAGTAGTATAGTTCGTGGCGAGCAGTTCTTC.

This chain connects TRBV2 to TRBJ1-6; D perhaps matches TRBD1 (6 bases). CDR3 size: 16 residues. Trimming pared 3 bases from V and 9 bases from J, leaving 18 bases between. Germline CDR1 reads SNHLY; CDR2 reads FYNNEI. CDR3 loop: CASSEGVGQGISPLHF. DNA for the CDR3: TGTGCCAGCAGTGAGGGGGTTGGGCAGGGGATTTCACCCCTCCACTTT.

The CDR3 sequence: CSARWETEAFF. The CDR3, as DNA: TGCAGTGCTAGATGGGAGACTGAAGCTTTCTTT. The chain is built from TRBV20-1 and TRBJ1-1, with no clear D. Germline CDR1 is DFQATT and CDR2 is SNEGSKA (reference sequence). The CDR3 spans 11 residues. V was clipped by 2 bases and J by 5 bases, with 6 bases between them.